Listed here are 23 T cell receptor beta chains from one sample, sequenced in a study of blood T cell repertoires in COVID-19. Repertoires were generated with immunoSEQ multiplex PCR, while TCRdb's copy carries only in-frame clones and drops some. The sample includes 200,000 to 250,000 clones, 85% to 90% of them seen just once. The sample was PBMCs or T cells enriched from blood (not recorded which). The receptors derive from a woman aged 50 to 60 in a cohort exposed to, infected with or recovered from COVID-19 (not recorded which).

V usage is TRBV4-3 and J usage is TRBJ1-6; 9 positions agree with TRBD1. The CDR3 contains 15 residues. CDR1 LGHNA and CDR2 YSLEER come from the germline V gene. V shed 4 bases and J 9 bases; nucleotides not matched to a gene: 7. In DNA, the CDR3 is TGCGCCAGCAGCCGTGGACAGGGGTCCGCTTCACCCCTCCACTTT. Protein product: CASSRGQGSASPLHF.

The chain couples TRBV14 to TRBJ2-1, with TRBD1 matching 9 bases. Germline loops: CDR1 SGHDN, CDR2 FVKESK. CDR3 length: 16 residues. Trimming cost V 5 bases and J 6 bases; bases outside gene matches: 11. CDR3 protein: CASSIRTGVESNEQFF. DNA of the CDR3: TGTGCCAGCAGCATACGGACAGGGGTGGAAAGCAATGAGCAGTTCTTC.

The genes are TRBV30 and TRBJ2-7, with 12 bases fitting TRBD1. Trimming removed 1 base from V and 9 bases from J; junction bases left unmatched: 7. CDR3 length: 14 residues. Germline V gene lookup returns CDR1 GTSNPN and CDR2 SVGIG (reference sequence). CDR3 sequence (DNA): TGTGCCTGGAGTGGAGGGACAGGGGGCGCTGGGCAGTACTTC. It codes for CAWSGGTGGAGQYF.

V gene TRBV7-3 combines with J gene TRBJ1-1; 7 nucleotides match TRBD1. The CDR3 has 15 residues. Trimming at V came to 2 bases and at J to 4 bases, leaving 7 bases not matched to a gene. CDR1 is SGHTA and CDR2 is FQGTGA in the germline V gene. The CDR3 spells CASSLYTGVSTEAFF. The CDR3 DNA reads TGTGCCAGCAGCTTATATACAGGGGTGAGCACTGAAGCTTTCTTT.

The chain has TRBV11-1 and TRBJ1-2, with 7 bases identical to TRBD1. Per germline, CDR1 SGHAT and CDR2 FQDESV (reference sequence). J was trimmed by 7 bases and V by 6 bases; bases with no gene match: 17. CDR3 length: 16 residues. The CDR3 spells CASSPGHATGSSGYTF. In DNA form, the CDR3 reads TGTGCCAGCAGTCCTGGGCATGCGACAGGGTCTAGTGGCTACACCTTC.

The chain recombines TRBV2 with TRBJ1-2, with 10 bases aligning to TRBD1. Germline lookup yields CDR1 SNHLY and CDR2 FYNNEI. The CDR3 spans 16 residues. Trimming took 4 bases from V and 7 from J; bases not matched to a gene: 12. CDR3 protein: CASSGLSDRGLSGYTF. The CDR3 DNA reads as TGTGCCAGCAGTGGACTATCCGACAGGGGGCTGAGTGGCTACACCTTC. Filled out from reference TRBV2 and TRBJ1-2, the complete variable domain reads EPEVTQTPSHQVTQMGQEVILRCVPISNHLYFYWYRQILGQKVEFLVSFYNNEISEKSEIFDDQFSVERPDGSNFTLKIRSTKLEDSAMYFCASSGLSDRGLSGYTFGSGTRLTVV.

The V call is TRBV12-3 or TRBV12-4, the J call TRBJ1-1; D not resolved. V was shortened by 5 bases and J by 1 base, with 8 bases between the two germline ends. This CDR3 region has 13 residues. The CDR3 bases are TGTGCCAGCAGTCCTACGGGGAACACTGAAGCTTTCTTT. Translating it yields CASSPTGNTEAFF.

The chain is built from TRBV7-2 and TRBJ2-7; 14 bases align to TRBD2. CDR1 and CDR2 (germline): SGHTA, FQGNSA. The J segment lost 1 base and the V segment lost 5 bases, leaving 13 bases of the junction unmatched. The CDR3 loop spans 19 amino acids. The chain's CDR3 is CASSIGTSGGKHASYEQYF. CDR3 nucleotide sequence: TGTGCCAGCAGCATCGGGACTAGCGGGGGCAAACATGCGTCCTACGAGCAGTACTTC.

The chain employs TRBV5-6 and TRBJ1-2; 8 positions agree with TRBD1. This CDR3 contains 15 residues. The J segment lost 4 bases and the V segment lost 4 bases, leaving 9 bases of the junction unmatched. Germline CDR1 is SGHDT and CDR2 is YYEEEE. In DNA form, the CDR3 reads TGTGCCAGCAGCGACTCGGGACAGGTTCTCTATGGCTACACCTTC. Its protein product is CASSDSGQVLYGYTF.

The rearrangement links TRBV7-9 to TRBJ1-1, with D uncertain. This CDR3 contains 14 residues. Germline values: CDR1 SEHNR, CDR2 FQNEAQ (reference sequence). V lost 0 bases and J 2 bases, leaving 7 bases between the germline ends. In DNA, the CDR3 is TGTGCCAGCAGCTTAGCGCAGGTTAACACTGAAGCTTTCTTT. Amino acids: CASSLAQVNTEAFF.

The table lists this clone with a few counts. DNA for the CDR3: TGTGCCAGCAGAGCCCAACAGGGCTGGACTGAAGCTTTCTTT. It is translated as CASRAQQGWTEAFF. This chain joins TRBV5-4 and TRBJ1-1; D perhaps matches TRBD1 (6 bases). This CDR3 spans 14 amino acids. From germline, CDR1 is SGHNT and CDR2 YYREEE (reference sequence). Trimming shortened V by 5 bases and J by 5 bases, and 16 bases separated the two germline ends.

V gene TRBV6-2 or TRBV6-3 combines with J gene TRBJ1-1; the match to TRBD1 covers 7 bases. V lost 5 bases and J lost 6; bases outside the gene matches: 18. The CDR3 loop spans 17 amino acids. Germline-derived CDR1 and CDR2 are MNHEY and SVGEGT. The CDR3 sequence is CASSHDLTGRFGAEAFF. The CDR3 nucleotides read TGTGCCAGCAGTCATGACCTGACAGGGCGTTTCGGGGCTGAAGCTTTCTTT.

The rearrangement links TRBV6-5 to TRBJ1-2; 8 bases agree with TRBD1. CDR1 MNHEY and CDR2 SVGAGI come from the germline V gene. There are 13 residues in the CDR3. Trimming cost V 6 bases and J 7 bases; bases outside gene matches: 7. The CDR3 nucleotides read TGTGCCAGCAGCCCGGACAGGGCTGGTGGCTACACCTTC. It encodes CASSPDRAGGYTF.

This chain joins TRBV20-1 and TRBJ2-5, with D perhaps TRBD2 (6 bases). With 3 bases removed from V and 2 bases from J, the gap between germline ends came to 10 bases. The CDR3 covers 13 residues. CDR1 and CDR2 from the germline V gene are DFQATT and SNEGSKA (reference sequence). CDR3 nucleotides: TGCAGTGCTAGTTTTGGGGGGCAAGAGACCCAGTACTTC. Translation: CSASFGGQETQYF.

The count of this clone is one. This sequence joins TRBV20-1 and TRBJ1-2; perhaps TRBD1 as D (5 bases). V lost 7 bases, J lost 6 bases, and 12 bases lay in between. Germline V gene data show CDR1 as DFQATT and CDR2 as SNEGSKA (reference sequence). The CDR3 runs 11 residues. As DNA, the CDR3 is TGCAGTGGTCAGGGTATACATGGCTACACCTTC. Its protein is CSGQGIHGYTF.

The J gene is TRBJ1-2, the V gene TRBV18, with D perhaps matching TRBD1 (5 bases). V was shortened by 3 bases and J by 3 bases, with 11 bases between the two germline ends. The CDR3 consists of 14 residues. Germline V gives CDR1 KGHSH, CDR2 LQKENI. The CDR3 nucleotides are TGTGCCAGCTCACCGGGACTTGATTACTATGGCTACACCTTC. The encoded protein is CASSPGLDYYGYTF.

This clone was detected only a few times. The chain combines TRBV19 with TRBJ1-6; D might be TRBD1 (5 bases). This CDR3 has 12 amino acids. V lost 7 bases to trimming and J lost 8 bases, with 9 bases between them. Germline lookup yields CDR1 LNHDA and CDR2 SQIVND (reference sequence). The CDR3 bases are TGTGCCAGTACCGGGGGAGATTCACCCCTCCACTTT. It codes for CASTGGDSPLHF.

The rearrangement uses TRBV7-2 and TRBJ2-1; D not certain. Germline assignment: CDR1 SGHTA and CDR2 FQGNSA. V was shortened by 0 bases and J by 7 bases, with 10 bases between the two germline ends. This CDR3 region has 14 residues. The CDR3 region has the DNA TGTGCCAGCAGCTTAGCTTCGAGGTCGAATGAGCAGTTCTTC. Its protein is CASSLASRSNEQFF. The full variable domain, its missing parts supplied by reference TRBV7-2 and TRBJ2-1, is GAGVSQSPSNKVTEKGKDVELRCDPISGHTALYWYRQSLGQGLEFLIYFQGNSAPDKSGLPSDRFSAERTGGSVSTLTIQRTQQEDSAVYLCASSLASRSNEQFFGPGTRLTVL.

The chain carries TRBV6-1 and TRBJ1-2; D is possibly TRBD1 (6 bases). Germline-derived CDR1 and CDR2 are MNHNS and SASEGT. CDR3 length: 14 residues. V dropped 0 bases and J dropped 3 bases, with 8 bases sitting between them. The CDR3 sequence is CASSEAGTHYGYTF. The CDR3 DNA reads as TGTGCCAGCAGTGAAGCGGGGACACACTATGGCTACACCTTC.

There are a few counts of this clone. This chain uses TRBV3-1 (or the pseudogene TRBV3-2) with TRBJ2-7; TRBD2 agrees at 11 bases. J gave up 5 bases and V 6 bases, and 12 bases lay outside the gene matches. CDR3 size: 16 residues. Germline CDR1 and CDR2: LGHDT and YNNKEL (reference sequence). CDR3 loop: CASRHLAGGSSHEQYF. Written as DNA, the CDR3 is TGTGCCAGCAGGCATCTAGCGGGGGGTTCCTCTCACGAGCAGTACTTC.

The chain combines TRBV9 with TRBJ1-3; 10 nucleotides agree with TRBD1. In germline, CDR1 is SGDLS, CDR2 YYNGEE. The CDR3 loop spans 16 amino acids. V lost 0 bases, J lost 2 bases, and 2 bases stayed unmatched. Written as DNA, the CDR3 is TGTGCCAGCAGCGTAGTGGGGACAGGGGCTGGAAACACCATATATTTT. This codes for CASSVVGTGAGNTIYF.

The chain couples TRBV29-1 to TRBJ2-1, with D perhaps matching TRBD2 (6 bases). Germline loops: CDR1 SQVTM, CDR2 ANQGSEA. V lost 7 bases, J lost 9 bases, and 16 bases lay in between. This CDR3 is 12 amino acids long. The CDR3 DNA reads as TGCAGCGCCCCCGGGGGTCCTGCTGAGCAGTTCTTC. It yields the protein CSAPGGPAEQFF.

J is TRBJ2-3 and V is TRBV5-4; 11 positions match TRBD1. V shed 4 bases and J 13 bases; nucleotides not matched to a gene: 5. CDR1 is SGHNT, CDR2 YYREEE, per germline (reference sequence). The length of the CDR3 is 12 residues. The CDR3: CASSPAGQGEYF. CDR3 in DNA: TGTGCCAGCAGCCCCGCGGGACAGGGGGAGTATTTT.